The next 2 T cell receptor beta chains were all read from a single sample in a study of T-cell memory formation after mild COVID-19. Each CDR3 protein gets one entry after TCRdb re-called the 5' RACE reads with MiXCR. The sample lists about 560,000 distinct CDR3 sequences, 15% to 20% seen once, with approximately 12% in the top ten. Sequencing was performed on PBMCs or a T cell subset sorted from them (not recorded which). These receptors originate from an adult woman who had mild COVID-19 (a few samples of this study predate the infection). Cell type and time point are not known.

The V gene is TRBV15, the J gene TRBJ2-5; D possibly matches TRBD1 or TRBD2 (5 bases each). Germline assignment: CDR1 LNHNV and CDR2 YYDKDF (reference sequence). V gave up 5 bases and J gave up 1 base, with 8 bases separating them. This CDR3 comprises 13 residues. CDR3 sequence: CATSLGTQETQYF. The CDR3 DNA is TGTGCCACCAGCCTCGGGACCCAAGAGACCCAGTACTTC.

In this sample, this clonotype turned up many times. The gene calls are TRBV7-9 and TRBJ1-5, with 8 bases fitting TRBD1. Germline V gene lookup returns CDR1 SEHNR and CDR2 FQNEAQ (reference sequence). The length of the CDR3 is 16 residues. Germline trimming cut 1 base from V and 0 bases from J; bases unmatched to any gene: 2. Here the CDR3 reads CASSLGQGASNQPQHF. Written as DNA, the CDR3 is TGTGCCAGCAGCTTAGGCCAGGGGGCTAGCAATCAGCCCCAGCATTTT.